Following are 7 T cell receptor beta chains from one sample sequenced in a study of cytomegalovirus exposure and HLA in healthy donors. In the PCR, 60 Vbeta and 13 Jbeta primers were used. The table came from immunoSEQ multiplex PCR; TCRdb's copy has only in-frame clones and leaves some out. The table has roughly 190,000 clones, around 77% seen once. The material sequenced was PBMCs. These receptors were obtained from a woman aged 18-29 years in good health and CMV-seronegative.

This clone was detected a few times. The rearrangement uses TRBV4-1 and TRBJ1-3; D remains unclear. Germline V CDR1 and CDR2: MGHRA, YSYEKL. The CDR3 runs to 14 residues. The germline V and J ends were trimmed by 2 bases and 2 bases, with 7 bases remaining between them. CDR3 region: CASSQSGTGNTIYF. DNA of the CDR3: TGCGCCAGCAGCCAATCCGGGACTGGAAACACCATATATTTT.

The J gene is TRBJ1-2, the V gene TRBV7-9; D uncertain. Germline values: CDR1 SEHNR, CDR2 FQNEAQ (reference sequence). V was cut by 2 bases and J by 4 bases, with 8 bases left in between. This CDR3 spans 13 amino acids. CDR3 in amino acids: CASSLPPTYGYTF. The DNA for the CDR3 is TGTGCCAGCAGCTTACCTCCTACCTATGGCTACACCTTC.

The chain carries TRBV5-1 and TRBJ2-6, with a tentative D call TRBD1 (6 bases). Germline V gene sequence: CDR1 SGHRS, CDR2 YFSETQ. The CDR3 runs 15 residues. Deletions cut 5 bases from V and 3 bases from J, with 12 bases between. The CDR3 loop reads CASSPGQNGANVLTF. The CDR3 DNA is TGCGCCAGCAGTCCCGGACAGAATGGGGCCAACGTCCTGACTTTC.

The J gene is TRBJ1-4, the V gene TRBV6-1; no firm D call. V lost 5 bases and J lost 0, with 10 bases in between. This CDR3 is 15 amino acids long. Germline V lookup: CDR1 MNHNS, CDR2 SASEGT. CDR3 DNA sequence: TGTGCCAGCAGTATGATCCCGGCAACTAATGAAAAACTGTTTTTT. Its translation: CASSMIPATNEKLFF.

Here the CDR3 DNA reads TGCGCCAGCAGCTGGGATAGCGGGGAGGGACGCAATGAGCAGTTCTTC. Translating it yields CASSWDSGEGRNEQFF. The V and J genes are TRBV5-1 and TRBJ2-1; TRBD2 matches at 8 bases. Per germline, CDR1 SGHRS and CDR2 YFSETQ. V shed 3 bases, J shed 6 bases, and the junction held 11 bases outside the gene matches. The CDR3 is 16 amino acids.

This sequence joins TRBV5-4 and TRBJ2-3; 7 nucleotides agree with TRBD2. The length of the CDR3 is 15 residues. Losses at the gene ends were 1 base for V and 3 bases for J; bases not matched to a gene: 5. Looked up from germline, CDR1 is SGHNT and CDR2 is YYREEE (reference sequence). The CDR3 is CASSLRGSGTDTQYF. Written as DNA, the CDR3 is TGTGCCAGCAGCTTGCGCGGGAGCGGGACAGATACGCAGTATTTT.

CDR3 DNA: TGCGCCAGCAGCCACCCATGGGGACAGGACAATCAGCCCCAGCATTTT. This gives the protein CASSHPWGQDNQPQHF. J is TRBJ1-5 and V is TRBV4-1, with 8 nucleotides matching TRBD1. Germline trimming cut 3 bases from V and 3 bases from J; bases unmatched to any gene: 7. There are 16 residues in the CDR3. Germline-derived CDR1 and CDR2 are MGHRA and YSYEKL.